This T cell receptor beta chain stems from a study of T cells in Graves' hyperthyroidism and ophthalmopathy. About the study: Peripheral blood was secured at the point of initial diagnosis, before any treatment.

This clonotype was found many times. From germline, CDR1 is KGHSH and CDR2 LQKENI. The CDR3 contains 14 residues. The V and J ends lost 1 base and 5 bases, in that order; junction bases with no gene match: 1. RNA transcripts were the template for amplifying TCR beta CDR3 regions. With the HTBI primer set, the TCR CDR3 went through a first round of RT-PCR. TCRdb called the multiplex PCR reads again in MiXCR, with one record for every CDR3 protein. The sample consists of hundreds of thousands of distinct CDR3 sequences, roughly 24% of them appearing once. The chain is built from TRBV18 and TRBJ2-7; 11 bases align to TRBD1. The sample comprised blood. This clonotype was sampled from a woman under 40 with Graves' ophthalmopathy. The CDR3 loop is CASSPRTGGDEQYF. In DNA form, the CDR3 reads TGTGCCAGCTCACCACGGACAGGGGGCGACGAGCAGTACTTC.